This is a list of T cell receptor beta chains from one sample in a study of T cell responses to AZD1222 COVID-19 vaccine. Only in-frame clones appear in the TCRdb table, and some are missing; sequencing was by immunoSEQ multiplex PCR. The sample gives approximately 120,000 clones, 80% to 90% of which show up once; around 12% is in the top ten. Sequencing used peripheral blood, obtained on day 0 of AZD1222 vaccination. These receptors all come from an adult in good health. The CDR3 runs from the conserved cysteine through the conserved F or W.

TRBV19 | CASSIGSSTDTQYF
TRBV10-3 | CAISGAGTGVTEAFF
TRBV15 | CATSRSLGNTGELFF
TRBV9 | CASSVSLVGNEQFF
TRBV10-3 | CAISDALAVYNEQFF
TRBV3-1/TRBV3-2 | CASSPSGGSYNEQFF
TRBV28 | CASSLITGGLQTEAFF
TRBV7-9 | CASRSSRGTNEKLFF
TRBV28 | CASSLRGAGANTGELFF
TRBV5-6 | CASSLRQLSGNTIYF
TRBV28 | CASRPDRGNSYEQYF
TRBV5-4 | CASSLQGQNQPQHF
TRBV7-7 | CASSLGTGTDTQYF
TRBV5-8 | CASSDPGQGNTIYF
TRBV14 | CASSHGAASSYNSPLHF
TRBV13 | CASSLGLAGTRGDTQYF
TRBV9 | CASSAPDSAGGGSPLHF
TRBV4-1 | CASSQPGTSGRARETQYF
TRBV19 | CASSIAENMNTEAFF
TRBV3-1/TRBV3-2 | CASSQVGARASDTQYF
TRBV4-2 | CASMHIGTSGSSYEQYF
TRBV18 | CASSPGTSGLGTDTQYF
TRBV28 | CASGTGDGKGYTF
TRBV7-2 | CASSSDRGGEQFF
TRBV4-3 | CASSQGAGLPQHF
TRBV3-1/TRBV3-2 | CASSQSSNTEAFF
TRBV5-1 | CASSLGGAGGNTIYF
TRBV7-3 | CASSRKGDNEQFF
TRBV7-8 | CASSPNRGGNEKLFF
TRBV5-6 | CASSFLNEQFF
TRBV24-1 | CATSDPLAGETYNEQFF
TRBV11-2 | CASSLKPTPPNTGELFF
TRBV11-3 | CASSLDPSGEQYF
TRBV11-2 | CASSLKSSGMDEQFF
TRBV6-1 | CASSDRQATSPLHF
TRBV3-1/TRBV3-2 | CASSHSGQPQHF
TRBV19 | CASSIGWTGVQHF
TRBV7-2 | CASSSQGGSEQFF
TRBV7-6 | CASSLLAGGGGNEQFF
TRBV6-5 | CASRLGTGLNEKLFF
TRBV15 | CATSRGVRVGTGELFF
TRBV2 | CAQQKETYEKLFF
TRBV18 | CASSPLGSFSGNTIYF
TRBV2 | CASRSRGGNTEAFF
TRBV27 | CASSTRAGGRETQYF
TRBV7-9 | CASSLIRENTEAFF
TRBV12-5 | CASGLAFNEQFF
TRBV27 | CASSFGLAGGLSYNEQFF
TRBV7-2 | CASSLEFTIYF
TRBV18 | CASSLETGTDTQYF
TRBV19 | CASSIYRTALDEKLFF
TRBV12-3/TRBV12-4 | CASSLGSNTEAFF
TRBV3-1/TRBV3-2 | CASSHLGGPKTEAFF
TRBV2 | CASKGDGHQPQHF
TRBV2 | CASRLRYRDNEQFF